This T cell receptor (beta chain) was sequenced in a study of breast tumors, draining lymph nodes, adjacent tissues. Broader study findings: Compared with lymph nodes, tumors were less diverse; compared with nontumor tissue, more. Most tumor T cells seemingly derive from lymph node, then expand in tumor.

Breast cancer patients provided tissue from their axillary draining lymph nodes. This CDR3 has 13 residues. Trimming removed 12 bases from V and 0 bases from J, with 11 bases in between. CDR1 KGHDR and CDR2 SFDVKD come from the germline V gene. MiXCR, applied by TCRdb to the multiplex PCR reads, yields one record per CDR3 protein. The sample includes hundreds of thousands of distinct CDR3 sequences, around 32% of them seen just once. With regard to this clonotype: The antigen is undetermined.

The source is a female donor with breast cancer. Some clones in this sample may be carry-over from other donors' samples. The J gene is TRBJ2-1, the V gene TRBV24-1, with a possible D match to TRBD1 (5 bases). Input material: axillary lymph node tissue. CDR3 sequence: CAAARGSYNEQFF. CDR3 DNA: TGTGCCGCCGCTAGGGGCTCCTACAATGAGCAGTTCTTC.